A selection of T cell receptor beta chains follows, all from one sample in a study of response to subunit inactivated influenza vaccine. MiXCR was run by TCRdb on the RT-PCR reads, yielding one entry per CDR3 protein. The data contain about half a million distinct CDR3 sequences, roughly 27% of them singletons. The sample here was CD4+ T cells sorted from PBMCs, taken roughly 5 days after vaccination. The source of these receptors is a man aged 45-65 years who received an inactivated influenza vaccine. Both conserved end residues are part of each CDR3. Each record gives: D gene, V gene, J gene, clone size, CDR3 DNA, CDR3 protein. The D gene is left open where the match is weak. Only some rows state a clone size, as once, few, many or a class for expanded clones.

TRBD1	TRBV20-1	TRBJ2-7	-	TGCAGTGCTAGCTTTCTCCGGCCGGACAGGGTCGGGTACGAGCAGTACTTC	CSASFLRPDRVGYEQYF
TRBD1	TRBV30	TRBJ1-5	few	TGTGCCTGGAGGGCCGAAACAGGGGGCCCGAAACATTTT	CAWRAETGGPKHF
-	TRBV5-1	TRBJ2-2	-	TGCGCCAGCAGCTTGGGTCGGGAAAGCGGGGAGCTGTTTTTT	CASSLGRESGELFF
-	TRBV7-8	TRBJ2-3	many	TGTGCCAGCACCTCCTGGGGGCGCGAAGATACGCAGTATTTT	CASTSWGREDTQYF
-	TRBV5-1	TRBJ2-7	many	TGCGCCAGCAGTTCCGACGGTGCCTACGAGCAGTACTTC	CASSSDGAYEQYF
TRBD1	TRBV7-2	TRBJ2-1	many	TGTGCCAGCAGTCCTGACAGGGGTTCCTACAATGAGCAGTTCTTC	CASSPDRGSYNEQFF
TRBD2	TRBV10-3	TRBJ2-1	-	TGTGCCATCAGTGGTTCGGGACTAGCGGAATACAATGAGCAGTTCTTC	CAISGSGLAEYNEQFF
TRBD1	TRBV7-8	TRBJ1-2	-	TGTGCCAGCAGCTTAGCAAGTTTGTCCGGACAGGGAGTAGTCGGCTATGGCTACACCTTC	CASSLASLSGQGVVGYGYTF
TRBD2	TRBV7-7	TRBJ2-2	few	TGTGCTAGCAGCCCCGTTAGCGGGGCACCCGGGGAGCTGTTTTTT	CASSPVSGAPGELFF
-	TRBV12-3/TRBV12-4	TRBJ1-2	-	TGTGCCAGCACCTTGGGGAACTATGGCTACACCTTC	CASTLGNYGYTF
TRBD1	TRBV7-2	TRBJ2-4	few	TGTGCCAGCAGCTTAATGGCCACAGGGGGCCCGGTTCAGTACTTC	CASSLMATGGPVQYF